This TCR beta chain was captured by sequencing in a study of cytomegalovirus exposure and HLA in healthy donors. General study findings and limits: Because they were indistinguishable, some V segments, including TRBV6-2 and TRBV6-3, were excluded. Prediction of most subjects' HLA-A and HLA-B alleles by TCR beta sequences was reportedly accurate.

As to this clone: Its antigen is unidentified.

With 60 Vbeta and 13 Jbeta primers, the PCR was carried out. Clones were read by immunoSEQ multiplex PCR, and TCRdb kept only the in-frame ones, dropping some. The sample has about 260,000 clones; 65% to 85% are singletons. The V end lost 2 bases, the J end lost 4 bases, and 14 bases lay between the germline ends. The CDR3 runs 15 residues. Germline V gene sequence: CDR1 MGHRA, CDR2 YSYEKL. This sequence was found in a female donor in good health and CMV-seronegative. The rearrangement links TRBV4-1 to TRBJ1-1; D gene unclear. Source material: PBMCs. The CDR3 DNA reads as TGCGCCAGCAGCCAAAGTCGGACTCTCGGCACTGAAGCTTTCTTT. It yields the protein CASSQSRTLGTEAFF.